This T cell receptor beta chain was recorded in a study of T cells after yellow fever vaccination. TCRdb processed the 5' RACE reads anew with MiXCR; each CDR3 protein has one entry. The sample carries roughly 45,000 distinct CDR3 sequences, approximately 6.3% recorded once. V lost 5 bases and J 1 base, leaving 12 bases between the germline ends. Germline V CDR1 and CDR2: SGHTA, FQGNSA. The CDR3 runs to 15 residues. The chain is built from TRBV7-2 and TRBJ2-1; a weak D match, TRBD2 (6 bases). The specimen comprised PBMCs, either bulk or a sorted T-cell subset (CD4+, CD8+, memory, or dextramer-sorted; not recorded which), sampled 45 days after the yellow fever booster vaccination. This TCR derives from a man between 25 and 39 years old who received the YFV17D yellow fever vaccine. The CDR3 loop is CASSESRGSYNEQFF. DNA of the CDR3: TGTGCCAGCAGCGAATCGCGGGGTTCCTACAATGAGCAGTTCTTC.